In its sample, the clone carrying this TCR beta chain was seen a few times. Its antigen is not identified. This entry belongs to a study of blood T cells in healthy people across ages. Researchers report isolating at least 6 million PBMCs per sample. PCR was performed a second time for about 7 to 12 cycles using a sample-barcoded 5' primer and a J-beta primer mix. A template-switch adaptor with 12 random nucleotides tagged each cDNA molecule. MiXCR was run by TCRdb on the 5' RACE reads, yielding one entry per CDR3 protein. Among about 1.8 million distinct CDR3 sequences listed, 49% were seen once. The CDR3 length is 15 residues. Germline CDR1 MNHEY, CDR2 SVGEGT. Trimming at V came to 7 bases and at J to 2 bases, leaving 8 bases not matched to a gene. Study outcomes and limitations: Shifts in expanded clonotypes may have been confounded by donor CMV status, which was unknown. With age, beta diversity per million T cells declined roughly linearly, significantly by over 35.

Specimen: blood. The clonotype was recovered from a woman aged 40 to 49 in good health. The chain joins TRBV6-2 or TRBV6-3 to TRBJ1-2; 9 bases map to TRBD1. This CDR3 reads CASTRRDRANYGYTF. For the CDR3, the DNA is TGTGCCAGCACTCGCCGGGACAGGGCCAACTATGGCTACACCTTC.